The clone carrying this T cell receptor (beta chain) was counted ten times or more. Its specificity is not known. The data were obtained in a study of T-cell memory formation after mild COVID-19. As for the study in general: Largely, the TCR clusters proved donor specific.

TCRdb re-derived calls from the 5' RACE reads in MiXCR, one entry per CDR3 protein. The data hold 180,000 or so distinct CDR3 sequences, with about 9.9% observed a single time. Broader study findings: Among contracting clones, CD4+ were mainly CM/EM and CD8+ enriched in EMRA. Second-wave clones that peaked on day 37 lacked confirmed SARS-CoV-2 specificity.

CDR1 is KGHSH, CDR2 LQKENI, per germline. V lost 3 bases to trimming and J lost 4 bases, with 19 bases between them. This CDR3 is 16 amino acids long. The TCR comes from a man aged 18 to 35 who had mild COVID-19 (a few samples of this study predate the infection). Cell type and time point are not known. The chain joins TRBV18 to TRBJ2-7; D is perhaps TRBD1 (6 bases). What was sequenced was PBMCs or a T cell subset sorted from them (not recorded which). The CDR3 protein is CASSPAGAGVLYEQYF. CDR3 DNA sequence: TGTGCCAGCTCACCGGCTGGGGCAGGGGTGTTGTACGAGCAGTACTTC.